One TCR beta chain is described in this entry. The antigen remains unidentified. The data were obtained in a study of metastatic and nonmetastatic thyroid tumors. The overall study: Peripheral blood and tumor or nodule samples from malignant and benign thyroid patients were compared. General study results and limits: It was reportedly found that TCR beta diversity was significantly higher in malignant thyroid tumors than in benign nodules, a difference seen in both blood and tumor samples.

Germline CDR1 MNHNS, CDR2 SASEGT. J lost 2 bases, V lost 6 bases, and 10 bases had no gene match. This CDR3 region has 15 residues. TCRdb re-called clones via MiXCR from the PCR reads. The repertoire holds under 20,000 clones, with roughly 3.5% as singletons. Before thyroid surgery, none of the patients had received any treatment. The chain employs TRBV6-1 and TRBJ2-7, with TRBD2 matching 7 bases. The receptor's source is a female donor with papillary thyroid cancer or a benign thyroid nodule (not recorded which). Some clones in this sample may be carry-over from other donors' samples. Source material: tumor tissue. CDR3 loop: CASSPGLEWPYEQYF. The CDR3 DNA sequence: TGTGCCAGCAGCCCTGGACTAGAGTGGCCCTACGAGCAGTACTTC.